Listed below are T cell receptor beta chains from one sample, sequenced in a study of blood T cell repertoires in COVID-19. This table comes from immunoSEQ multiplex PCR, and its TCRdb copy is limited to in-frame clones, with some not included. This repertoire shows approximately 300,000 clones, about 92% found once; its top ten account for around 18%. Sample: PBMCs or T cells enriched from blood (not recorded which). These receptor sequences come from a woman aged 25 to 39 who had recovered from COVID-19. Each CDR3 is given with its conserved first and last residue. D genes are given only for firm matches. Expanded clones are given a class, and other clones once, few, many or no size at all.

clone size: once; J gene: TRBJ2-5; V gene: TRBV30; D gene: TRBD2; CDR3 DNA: TGTGCCTGGAGTCGTAGCGGGGGGGCGGAGACCCAGTACTTC; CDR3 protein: CAWSRSGGAETQYF
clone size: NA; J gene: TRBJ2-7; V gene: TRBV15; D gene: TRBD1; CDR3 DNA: TGTGCCACCAGCAGAGCCGGGACAGACGAGCAGTACTTC; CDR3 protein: CATSRAGTDEQYF
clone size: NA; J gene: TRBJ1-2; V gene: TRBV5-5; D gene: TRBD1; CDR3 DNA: TGTGCCAGCAGCTTGCTTCCAGGGGGAATCTATGGCTACACCTTC; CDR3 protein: CASSLLPGGIYGYTF
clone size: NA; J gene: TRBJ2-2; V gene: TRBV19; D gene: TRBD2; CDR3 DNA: TGTGCCAGTAAGCAGCTAGCGGGAGGACGGACCGGGGAGCTGTTTTTT; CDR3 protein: CASKQLAGGRTGELFF
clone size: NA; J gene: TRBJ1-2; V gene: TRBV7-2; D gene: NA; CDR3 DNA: TGTGCCAGCAGCCCCCTTGCAGGCGGGTATGGCTACACCTTC; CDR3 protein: CASSPLAGGYGYTF
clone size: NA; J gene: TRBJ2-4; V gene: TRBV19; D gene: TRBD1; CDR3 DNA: TGTGCCAGTAGTATGGGGACAGGGGGCTTAAACATTCAGTACTTC; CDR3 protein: CASSMGTGGLNIQYF
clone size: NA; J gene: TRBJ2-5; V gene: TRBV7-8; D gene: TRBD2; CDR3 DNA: TGTGCCAGCAGCTCCCGTCCTAGCGGGACAGAGACCCAGTACTTC; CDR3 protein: CASSSRPSGTETQYF
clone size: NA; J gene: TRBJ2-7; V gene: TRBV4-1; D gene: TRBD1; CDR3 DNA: TGCGCCAGCAGCCAAGCTCCCCCGGGACAGGGATTATACGAGCAGTACTTC; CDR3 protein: CASSQAPPGQGLYEQYF
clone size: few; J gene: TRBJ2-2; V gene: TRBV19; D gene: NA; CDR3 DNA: TGTGCCAGTAGTATCCCCATAGGGGCGAACACCGGGGAGCTGTTTTTT; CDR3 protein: CASSIPIGANTGELFF
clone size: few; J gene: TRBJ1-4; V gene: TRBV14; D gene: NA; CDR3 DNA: TGTGCCAGCAGCCAAGGCGGTGAAAAACTGTTTTTT; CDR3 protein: CASSQGGEKLFF
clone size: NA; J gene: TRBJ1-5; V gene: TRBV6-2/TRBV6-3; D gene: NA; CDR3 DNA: TGTGCCAGCAGATACGAAGGGGGTCAGCCCCAGCATTTT; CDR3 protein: CASRYEGGQPQHF
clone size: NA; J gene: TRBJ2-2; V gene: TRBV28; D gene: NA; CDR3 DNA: TGTGCCAGCCGGCACAGTTTTAGATCTAGCAGACGGACAGACAGTGGCGGGGAGCTGTTTTTT; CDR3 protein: CASRHSFRSSRRTDSGGELFF
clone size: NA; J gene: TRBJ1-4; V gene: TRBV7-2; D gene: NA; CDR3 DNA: TGTGCCAGCAGCGCCCGGGTGAATGAAAAACTGTTTTTT; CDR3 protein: CASSARVNEKLFF
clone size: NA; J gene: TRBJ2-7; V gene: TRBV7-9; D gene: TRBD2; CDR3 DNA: TGTGCCAGCAGCGGACTAGTAGCCTACGAGCAGTACTTC; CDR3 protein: CASSGLVAYEQYF
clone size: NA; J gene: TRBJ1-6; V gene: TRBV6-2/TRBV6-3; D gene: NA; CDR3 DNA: TGTGCCAGCAGTTCGACAGGAGCTTCACCCCTCCACTTT; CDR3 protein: CASSSTGASPLHF
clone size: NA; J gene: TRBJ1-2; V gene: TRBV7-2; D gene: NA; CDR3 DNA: TGTGCCAGCAGCTTAGAGCCGGGGGTGGGCTATGGCTACACCTTC; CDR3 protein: CASSLEPGVGYGYTF